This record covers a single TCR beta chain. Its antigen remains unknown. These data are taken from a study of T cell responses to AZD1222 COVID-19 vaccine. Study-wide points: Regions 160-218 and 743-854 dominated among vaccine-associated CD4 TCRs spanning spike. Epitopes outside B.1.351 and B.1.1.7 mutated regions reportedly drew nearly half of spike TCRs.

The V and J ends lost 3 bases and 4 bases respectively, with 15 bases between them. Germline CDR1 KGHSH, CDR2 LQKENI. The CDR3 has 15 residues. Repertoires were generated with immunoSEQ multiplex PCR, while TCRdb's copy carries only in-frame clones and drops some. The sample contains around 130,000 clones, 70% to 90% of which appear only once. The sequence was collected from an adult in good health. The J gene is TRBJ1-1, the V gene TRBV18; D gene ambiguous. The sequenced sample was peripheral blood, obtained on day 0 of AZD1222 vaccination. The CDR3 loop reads CASSPRVGSSTEAFF. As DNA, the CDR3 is TGTGCCAGCTCACCCCGAGTCGGGTCGAGCACTGAAGCTTTCTTT.